Listed below are T cell receptor beta chains from one sample, sequenced in a study of response to subunit inactivated influenza vaccine. TCRdb recomputed calls from the RT-PCR reads with MiXCR, one row per CDR3 protein. The table records about 540,000 distinct CDR3 sequences, less than 25% of them present only once. These same records also appear under a second study, on T cells expressing NK-cell markers.

Sequencing was performed on CD4+ T cells sorted from PBMCs, taken approximately 12 days after vaccination. These receptor sequences come from a man aged 50-59 years who received an inactivated influenza vaccine. CDR3s include the opening cysteine and the closing phenylalanine or tryptophan. The D gene is left open where the match is weak. Not every row has a clone size; where given, it reads once, few, many or a size class.

clone_size j_call d_call v_call cdr3_nt cdr3_aa
- TRBJ2-3 TRBD2 TRBV12-3/TRBV12-4 TGTGCCAGCATTTTAAGCGGGAGAACAGATACGCAGTATTTT CASILSGRTDTQYF
once TRBJ1-5 - TRBV5-6 TGTGCCAGCAGCGGACCCGGGACTTCCCAGCATTTT CASSGPGTSQHF
- TRBJ2-7 TRBD1 TRBV5-5 TGTGCCAGCAGCTTCGGACAGGGGGCCTACTACGAGCAGTACTTC CASSFGQGAYYEQYF
- TRBJ2-2 - TRBV9 TGTGCCAGCAGCCCGGGCAGGGCGAACACCGGGGAGCTGTTTTTT CASSPGRANTGELFF
many TRBJ2-7 - TRBV5-5 TGTGCCAGCAGCTTGGTGGGGGAAAGACAGCAGTACTTC CASSLVGERQQYF
- TRBJ1-3 - TRBV18 TGTGCCAGCTCCCCCGGACAGTCGATCTCTGGAAACACCATATATTTT CASSPGQSISGNTIYF
few TRBJ2-5 - TRBV7-9 TGTGCCAGCAGCTTAGCTGGGCCGGGGGTACTCCAAGAGACCCAGTACTTC CASSLAGPGVLQETQYF
- TRBJ1-3 - TRBV4-3 TGCGCCAGCAGCCAAGATCACGGGTCTGGAAACACCATATATTTT CASSQDHGSGNTIYF
few TRBJ2-1 TRBD2 TRBV28 TGTGCCAGCACCCCGGGACTAGCTGGTGAGCAGTTCTTC CASTPGLAGEQFF
few TRBJ1-1 TRBD1 TRBV20-1 TGCAGTGCTAAGGGGACAGGGGGCGCAGGGACTGAAGCTTTCTTT CSAKGTGGAGTEAFF
- TRBJ1-1 - TRBV5-6 TGTGCCAGCAGCTTGGGGAGGGTCATGAACACTGAAGCTTTCTTT CASSLGRVMNTEAFF
- TRBJ1-1 - TRBV7-9 TGTGCCAGCAGCTTATCAGCGGGAGCTCTCGCAGCTTTCTTT CASSLSAGALAAFF
- TRBJ1-2 - TRBV15 TGTGCCACCAGCAGGGGTAACTATGGCTACACCTTC CATSRGNYGYTF
many TRBJ2-1 - TRBV7-2 TGTGCCAGCAGCTTAGCAGGGGCATACAATGAGCAGTTCTTC CASSLAGAYNEQFF
- TRBJ1-2 - TRBV4-3 TGCGCCAGCAGCCAAGATATGGGGGCGGTCTATGGCTACACCTTC CASSQDMGAVYGYTF
- TRBJ2-7 - TRBV9 TGTGCCAGCAGCCCACGGGGCAGGGACGCGGGGGAGCAGTACTTC CASSPRGRDAGEQYF
few TRBJ1-1 TRBD1 TRBV28 TGTGCCAGCAGTTTATCGGGACAGACTGAAGCTTTCTTT CASSLSGQTEAFF
- TRBJ2-3 - TRBV18 TGTGCCAGCTCACCACCGGCCTACATAGACAGTACGCAGTATTTT CASSPPAYIDSTQYF
many TRBJ2-3 - TRBV12-3/TRBV12-4 TGTGCCAGCAGTTTAATCGGTACCTTTAGCACAGATACGCAGTATTTT CASSLIGTFSTDTQYF
many TRBJ2-7 TRBD2 TRBV7-9 TGTGCCAGCAGCTTAGTATTGGGGACTAGCGGAACCTACGAGCAGTACTTC CASSLVLGTSGTYEQYF
- TRBJ2-3 TRBD1 TRBV5-1 TGCGCCAGCAGCGTCGGACAGGGGGCTAGAGATACGCAGTATTTT CASSVGQGARDTQYF
few TRBJ2-3 - TRBV20-1 TGCAGTGCTGAGGCTTTGAGCCGCACAGATACGCAGTATTTT CSAEALSRTDTQYF
- TRBJ1-1 - TRBV12-3/TRBV12-4 TGTGCCAGCAGTTATGGGTATGAAGCTTTCTTT CASSYGYEAFF
few TRBJ1-1 - TRBV7-2 TGTGCCAGCAGCTTTAAGACGAACACTGAAGCTTTCTTT CASSFKTNTEAFF
many TRBJ2-5 - TRBV20-1 TGCAGTGCCCAGGGTGCGACCCAGTACTTC CSAQGATQYF
few TRBJ2-2 - TRBV7-9 TGTGCCAGCAGCTTTAACTCTATGGCCGGGGAGCTGTTTTTT CASSFNSMAGELFF
- TRBJ1-1 TRBD1 TRBV15 TGTGCCACCAGTGGTCTTGGTATTTCAGGGGGTGGGCGAACTGAAGCTTTCTTT CATSGLGISGGGRTEAFF
few TRBJ2-7 - TRBV15 TGTGCCACCAGCAGAGATCAGACAGACGTTGTCTACGAGCAGTACTTC CATSRDQTDVVYEQYF
- TRBJ2-3 - TRBV5-1 TGCGCCAGCAGCTTGGCGGGACTCCGTGGCACAGATACGCAGTATTTT CASSLAGLRGTDTQYF
- TRBJ2-5 TRBD2 TRBV24-1 TGTGCCACCAGTGAGGGTGGACTAGCGGACACCCAAGAGACCCAGTACTTC CATSEGGLADTQETQYF
few TRBJ2-5 - TRBV5-1 TGCGCCAGCAGCTTGCGGGGAAGAGTGGAGACCCAGTACTTC CASSLRGRVETQYF
many TRBJ2-1 - TRBV9 TGTGCCAGCAGCGTAAGCCCAGAGTACAATGAGCAGTTCTTC CASSVSPEYNEQFF
- TRBJ1-1 - TRBV5-1 TGCGCCAGCAATGGGAACACTGAAGCTTTCTTT CASNGNTEAFF
- TRBJ2-2 - TRBV7-8 TGTGCCAGCAGCTCCGTGGGAGGCATACACACCGGGGAGCTGTTTTTT CASSSVGGIHTGELFF
few TRBJ2-5 - TRBV20-1 TGCAGCCTGCCCAGAGCTGGCAGGTCAGAGACCCAGTACTTC CSLPRAGRSETQYF
- TRBJ2-7 TRBD2 TRBV7-2 TGTGCCAGCCGGGAGCGGGGGGCCCACTACGAGCAGTACTTC CASRERGAHYEQYF
many TRBJ2-3 TRBD2 TRBV29-1 TGCAGCGGGAAGCAAGCGGGGGGCGATACGCAGTATTTT CSGKQAGGDTQYF
- TRBJ1-5 - TRBV19 TGTGCCAGTACAATAACGGGGAATCAGCCCCAGCATTTT CASTITGNQPQHF
- TRBJ2-3 - TRBV12-3/TRBV12-4 TGTGCCAGCAGTCCCCCCCTCCCCTATACGCAGTATTTT CASSPPLPYTQYF
- TRBJ2-7 - TRBV29-1 TGCAGCGTTCAACGGGACTCCGCATCGGGGGAGCAGTACTTC CSVQRDSASGEQYF
- TRBJ2-1 - TRBV9 TGTGCCAGCAGCGTAGGGCCCAAGGTGGATGAGCAGTTCTTC CASSVGPKVDEQFF
- TRBJ2-3 TRBD2 TRBV2 TGTGCCAGCAGTGAAGGGAGCGGGGACCGCACAGATACGCAGTATTTT CASSEGSGDRTDTQYF
- TRBJ2-5 - TRBV28 TGTGCCAGCAGTTTATACGTCGGGTCCCTCCAAGAGACCCAGTACTTC CASSLYVGSLQETQYF
- TRBJ2-5 - TRBV10-3 TGTGCCATCAGTAGACTGCTTCAAGAGACCCAGTACTTC CAISRLLQETQYF
few TRBJ2-7 - TRBV12-3/TRBV12-4 TGTGCCAGCAGTCCCCTTCGACCACGACAGGCAGCTGCATACGAGCAGTACTTC CASSPLRPRQAAAYEQYF
once TRBJ2-7 - TRBV28 TGTGCCAGCGTTGGGTTCGGGCAGGGGCAAAGGTACGAGCAGTACTTC CASVGFGQGQRYEQYF
once TRBJ2-2 TRBD2 TRBV4-2 TGTGCCAGCAGCCAAGAAGGGGGACTAGCGAATACCGGGGAGCTGTTTTTT CASSQEGGLANTGELFF